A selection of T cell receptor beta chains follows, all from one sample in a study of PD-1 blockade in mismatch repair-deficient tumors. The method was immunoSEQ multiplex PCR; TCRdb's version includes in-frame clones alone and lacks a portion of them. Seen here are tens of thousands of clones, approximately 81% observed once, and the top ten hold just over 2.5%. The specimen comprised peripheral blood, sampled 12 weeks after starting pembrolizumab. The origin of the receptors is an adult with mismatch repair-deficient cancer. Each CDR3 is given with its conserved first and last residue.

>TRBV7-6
CASSLAGGTRGDTQYF
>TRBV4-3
CASSQVSSADNEQFF
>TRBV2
CASSESAAGQPQHF
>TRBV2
CASSLTSGSSSEQYF
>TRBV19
CASSIGQELAGYTF
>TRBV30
CAWSLGGAFSGNTIYF
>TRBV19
CASVKTGNNQPQHF
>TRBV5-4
CASSAPGLAGPGEQFF
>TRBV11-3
CASSLQQGFEQYF
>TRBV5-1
CASSLTGYQETQYF
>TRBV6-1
CASSEQLAGDTGELFF
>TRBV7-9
CASSIGVGNTEAFF
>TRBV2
CASTPDRGGETQYF
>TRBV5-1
CASSSGTGGVVNEQFF
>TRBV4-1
CASSQALGQRPQHF
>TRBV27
CASSGGTGLNEQFF
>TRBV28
CASSLDGGHYGYTF
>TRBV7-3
CASSSKRGSPETQYF
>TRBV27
CASSSSSGSSYNEQFF
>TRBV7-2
CASSLGQNYEQYF
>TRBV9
CASSQGLPDTQYF
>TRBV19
CASSMVSPFNTDTQYF
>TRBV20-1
CSGQLSEKLFF